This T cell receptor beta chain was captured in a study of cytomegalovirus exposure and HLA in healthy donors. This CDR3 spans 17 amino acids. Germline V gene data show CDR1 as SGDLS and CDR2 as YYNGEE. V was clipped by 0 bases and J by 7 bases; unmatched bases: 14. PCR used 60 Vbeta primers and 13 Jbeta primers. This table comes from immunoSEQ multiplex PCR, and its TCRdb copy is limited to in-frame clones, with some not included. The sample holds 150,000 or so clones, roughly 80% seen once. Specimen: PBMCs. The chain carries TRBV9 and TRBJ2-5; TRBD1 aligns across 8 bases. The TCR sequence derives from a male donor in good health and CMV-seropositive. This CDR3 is CASSVALRGQADGTQYF. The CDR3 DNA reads TGTGCCAGCAGCGTAGCTCTCCGGGGACAGGCAGACGGGACCCAGTACTTC.